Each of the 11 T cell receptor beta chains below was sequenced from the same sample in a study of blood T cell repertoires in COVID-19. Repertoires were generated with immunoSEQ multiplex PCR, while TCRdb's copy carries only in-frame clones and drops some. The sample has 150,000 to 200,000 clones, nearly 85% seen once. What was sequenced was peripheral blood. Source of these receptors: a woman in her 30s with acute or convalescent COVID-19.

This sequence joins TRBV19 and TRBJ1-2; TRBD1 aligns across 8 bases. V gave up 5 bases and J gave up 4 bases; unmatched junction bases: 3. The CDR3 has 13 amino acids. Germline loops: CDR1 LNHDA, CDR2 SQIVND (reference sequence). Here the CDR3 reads CASSSTGAYGYTF. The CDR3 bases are TGTGCCAGTAGTTCGACAGGGGCCTATGGCTACACCTTC.

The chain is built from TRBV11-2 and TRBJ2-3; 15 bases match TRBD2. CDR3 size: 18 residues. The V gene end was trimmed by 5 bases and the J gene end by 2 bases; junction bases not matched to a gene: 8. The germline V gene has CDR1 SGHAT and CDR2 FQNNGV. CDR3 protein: CASSNGLAGGRPTDTQYF. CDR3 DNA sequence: TGTGCCAGCAGCAACGGACTAGCGGGAGGGAGGCCCACAGATACGCAGTATTTT. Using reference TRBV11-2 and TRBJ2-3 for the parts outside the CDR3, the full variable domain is EAGVAQSPRYKIIEKRQSVAFWCNPISGHATLYWYQQILGQGPKLLIQFQNNGVVDDSQLPKDRFSAERLKGVDSTLKIQPAKLEDSAVYLCASSNGLAGGRPTDTQYFGPGTRLTVL.

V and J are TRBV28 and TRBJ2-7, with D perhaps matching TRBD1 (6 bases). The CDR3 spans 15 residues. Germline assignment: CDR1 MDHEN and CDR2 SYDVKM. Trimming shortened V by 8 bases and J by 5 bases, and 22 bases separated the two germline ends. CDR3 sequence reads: CASCQRLDSDNEQYF. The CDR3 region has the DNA TGTGCCAGCTGTCAGCGATTGGACAGTGACAACGAGCAGTACTTC.

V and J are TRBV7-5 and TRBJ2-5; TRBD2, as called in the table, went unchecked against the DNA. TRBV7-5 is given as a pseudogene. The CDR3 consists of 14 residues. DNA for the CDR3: TGTGCCAGAAGCATAACTAGCGGTCAAGAGACCCAGTACTTC. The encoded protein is CARSITSGQETQYF.

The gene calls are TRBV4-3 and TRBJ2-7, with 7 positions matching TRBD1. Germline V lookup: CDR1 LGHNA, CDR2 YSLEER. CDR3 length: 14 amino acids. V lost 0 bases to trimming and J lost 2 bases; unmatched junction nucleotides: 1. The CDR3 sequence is CASSQEGGTYEQYF. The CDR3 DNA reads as TGCGCCAGCAGCCAAGAAGGGGGCACCTACGAGCAGTACTTC.

Here the CDR3 DNA reads TGCAGCGTTGAGGCGGGGGGAACCGGGACCCAGTACTTC. It encodes CSVEAGGTGTQYF. The chain is built from TRBV29-1 and TRBJ2-5; 8 bases agree with TRBD2. The CDR3 length is 13 residues. V was pared by 3 bases and J by 7 bases, with 7 bases of the junction left unmatched. The germline gives CDR1 SQVTM, CDR2 ANQGSEA.

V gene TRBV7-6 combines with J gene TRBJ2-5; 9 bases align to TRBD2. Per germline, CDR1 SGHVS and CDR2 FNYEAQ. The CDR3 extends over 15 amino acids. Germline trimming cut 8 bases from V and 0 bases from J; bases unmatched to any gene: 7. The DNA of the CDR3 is TGTGCCAGCTTTCTAGCGGGGAGGTACCAAGAGACCCAGTACTTC. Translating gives CASFLAGRYQETQYF.

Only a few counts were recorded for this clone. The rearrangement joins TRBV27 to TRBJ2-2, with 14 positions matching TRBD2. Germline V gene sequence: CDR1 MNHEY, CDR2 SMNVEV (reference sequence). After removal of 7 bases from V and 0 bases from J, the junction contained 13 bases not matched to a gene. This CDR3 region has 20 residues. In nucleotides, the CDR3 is TGTGCCAGCACCAAAAGAACGGGACTAGCGGGAGCTTCGAACACCGGGGAGCTGTTTTTT. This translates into CASTKRTGLAGASNTGELFF.

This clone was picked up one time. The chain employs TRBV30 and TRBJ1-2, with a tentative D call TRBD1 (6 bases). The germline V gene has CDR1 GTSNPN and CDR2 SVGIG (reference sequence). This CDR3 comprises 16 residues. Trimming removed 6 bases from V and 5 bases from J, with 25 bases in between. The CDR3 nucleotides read TGTGCCTGTTCGAGGCGACAGTGGACTCAGGGGTATGGCTACACCTTC. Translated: CACSRRQWTQGYGYTF.

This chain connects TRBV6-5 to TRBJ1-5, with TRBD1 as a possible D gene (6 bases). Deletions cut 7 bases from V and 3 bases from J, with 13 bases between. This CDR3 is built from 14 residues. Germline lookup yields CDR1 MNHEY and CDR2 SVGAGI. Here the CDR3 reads CASKEGQINQPQHF. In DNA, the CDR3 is TGTGCCAGCAAAGAAGGACAGATCAATCAGCCCCAGCATTTT.

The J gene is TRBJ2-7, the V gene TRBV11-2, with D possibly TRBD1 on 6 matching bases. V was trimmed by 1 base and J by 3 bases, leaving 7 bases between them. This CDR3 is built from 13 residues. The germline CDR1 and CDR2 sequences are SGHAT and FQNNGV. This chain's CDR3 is CASSLGQDYEQYF. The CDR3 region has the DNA TGTGCCAGCAGCTTAGGACAGGACTACGAGCAGTACTTC.